This TCR beta chain came from a study of PD-L1 blockade in urothelial cancer. Study in general: Male sex and bladder-origin urothelial cancer characterized about 90% of the 29 patients. Median blood clonality was roughly 0.078, with tens of thousands of unique TCRs.

The germline V and J ends were trimmed by 6 bases and 5 bases, with 14 bases remaining between them. This CDR3 is built from 14 residues. Germline CDR1 is SNHLY and CDR2 is FYNNEI. Some clones are missing from TCRdb's copy, which holds only in-frame ones; the method was immunoSEQ multiplex PCR. The data show 30,000 to 40,000 clones, about four fifths seen once. The chain joins TRBV2 to TRBJ1-5; D is unresolved. The input for sequencing was PBMCs, taken around atezolizumab (anti-PD-L1) treatment. This TCR was sampled from a man in his sixties with urothelial cancer. The CDR3 DNA sequence: TGTGCCAGCAGGGAGGGCCGGGAGTATCAGCCCCAGCATTTT. Translation gives CASREGREYQPQHF.